The present T cell receptor beta chain was sequenced within a study of blood T cell repertoires in COVID-19. Overall study: The analysed material was cDNA or gDNA that came from T cells, B-cell-depleted T cells, or PBMCs.

There are 13 residues in the CDR3. The germline V and J ends were trimmed by 3 bases and 10 bases, with 13 bases remaining between them. The germline V gene has CDR1 SNHLY and CDR2 FYNNEI. Profiled with immunoSEQ multiplex PCR; TCRdb holds only in-frame clones, not every one. The sample contains 97,000 or so clones, about four fifths of which appear only once. This TCR was sampled from a woman aged 80 or over with active or convalescent COVID-19. The specimen sequenced was peripheral blood. The gene calls are TRBV2 and TRBJ2-1, with D perhaps TRBD1 (6 bases). CDR3 DNA sequence: TGTGCCAGCAGTGACTATCAGGGGCGGGAGCAGTTCTTC. Translating gives CASSDYQGREQFF.